This TCR beta chain is from a study of Ad26.COV2.S vaccination and SARS-CoV-2 variants (dated by TCRdb to the early 2020s). Broadly, across the study: Vaccine-arm donors came from COV1001, a multicentre, randomized, double-blind, placebo-controlled phase I-IIa trial of Ad26.COV2.S in healthy adults. Investigators did not know the trial group allocation while performing experiments and assessing outcomes. Ad26.COV2.S was given intramuscularly at 5x10^10 or 1x10^11 viral particles, as a single shot or as two shots 56 days apart. Trial participants were randomized into five groups of five: low-dose or high-dose Ad26.COV2.S given once or twice, or placebo on both occasions. Sequencing of the TCRbeta repertoire served to evaluate the specificity and breadth of SARS-CoV-2-reactive T cell receptors following Ad26.COV2.S vaccination. The TCR-sequenced set comprised approximately 30 samples: approximately 19 Ad26.COV2.S vaccine recipients, 5 placebo recipients and 8 SARS-CoV-2 convalescent individuals.

The immunoSEQ Assay was the method used to sequence TCRbeta CDR3 regions. After extraction, genomic DNA underwent amplification by bias-controlled multiplex PCR, followed by high-throughput sequencing. Per the source publication's procedure: Collapsing and filtering of sequences were performed to quantify the absolute abundance of each unique TCRbeta CDR3 region. T cell fraction was estimated by normalizing TCRbeta template counts to usable DNA, which was measured by amplifying reference genes present in all nucleated cells. Repertoire TCRs were annotated as SARS-CoV-2-specific when V gene, CDR3 amino acid sequence and J gene were exactly matched to a known reactive TCR set. The reference SARS-CoV-2 TCR set was obtained from MIRA and was filtered for enrichment in COVID-19-positive ImmuneCODE repertoires, whereby public or cross-reactive TCRs were removed. Based on the MIRA antigens, annotated TCRs were further analysed at the level of specific ORF or position within ORF. Breadth was defined as the number of annotated unique rearrangements divided by the total number of unique productive rearrangements, and depth was defined as the summed frequency of the annotated unique rearrangements. Group comparisons of TCR breadth used two-sided Wilcoxon rank-sum tests. TCRdb took over this immuneACCESS table, retaining in-frame rearrangements with V and J assigned. Such tables are incomplete; in checked studies, under half of the missing clones stem from an unresolved V gene, and the remainder is unexplained. The D gene and trimming were derived from the DNA, and the V and J assignments and clone size from that table. Within this sample are about 350,000 clones, with 75% to 90% of them counted one time only. Jointly, the top ten make up around 5.3% of the sample.

The treatment or condition label on this specimen signifies: 15 to 20 received Ad26.COV2.S at low or high dose, single or two shots; 5 received placebo; per-sample allocation not given. For vaccine and placebo recipients, the sequenced repertoires came from samples collected on day 63 after the first injection. In Cohort 1b, more than 20 adults aged 18-55 years were enrolled at a single site in Boston, USA, between 29 July and 7 August 2020. As a vaccine, Ad26.COV2.S was a replication-incompetent adenovirus type 26 vector that expressed a prefusion-stabilized SARS-CoV-2 spike protein derived from the original Wuhan strain. Findings and caveats that apply to the study as a whole: The authors noted that the TCR breadth and depth analyses may have underestimated total T cell responses. Comparing responses between vaccine doses or regimens was not something the study was powered to do. After vaccination, substantial breadth of spike-specific CD8+ and CD4+ T cell responses was reported. Higher spike-specific TCR breadth was observed in Ad26.COV2.S recipients than in placebo recipients (P = 0.0014). Vaccine and placebo recipients had similar non-spike TCR breadth, a finding consistent with the vaccine containing only spike.

Concerning this clone itself: This clone's antigen is unknown. One base away there is no much larger clone; base qualities are not given.

V is reduced by 0 bases and J by 0 bases, leaving a spacing of 15 bases between them. The germline V gene encodes CDR1 SGHVS and CDR2 FNYEAQ. The CDR3 runs 17 amino acids, cysteine and phenylalanine included. The only DNA kept is the CDR3, 51 bases in frame from the first base. Specimen: peripheral blood, collected in a trial of Ad26.COV2.S vaccine versus placebo. This TCR was recovered from a person aged 18-65 years who received the Ad26.COV2.S COVID-19 vaccine or a placebo. The sequence is built from TRBV7-6 and TRBJ2-7; no D gene can be assigned with confidence. The CDR3 reads CASSLATRQRASYEQYF. The bases read TGTGCCAGCAGCTTAGCCACAAGGCAACGGGCCTCCTACGAGCAGTACTTC. With the portions outside the CDR3 filled from the reference TRBV7-6 and TRBJ2-7 genes, the complete variable region becomes GAGVSQSPRYKVTKRGQDVALRCDPISGHVSLYWYRQALGQGPEFLTYFNYEAQQDKSGLPNDRFSAERPEGSISTLTIQRTEQRDSAMYRCASSLATRQRASYEQYFGPGTRLTVT.